The next 27 T cell receptor beta chains were all read from a single sample in a study of PD-1 blockade in classical Hodgkin lymphoma. Autologous stem cell transplantation was followed by relapse in every patient, and brentuximab vedotin exposure varied. TCRdb's table, derived via immunoSEQ multiplex PCR, lists solely in-frame clones and lacks some. This sample yields 55,000 to 75,000 clones, of which 71% are seen a single time; 7% to 10% belongs to the top ten. Specimen: peripheral blood mononuclear cells (PBMCs), collected before the second cycle of nivolumab. These receptors were taken from a human donor with classical Hodgkin lymphoma.

This clone has more than one count but fewer than ten. CDR3 sequence (DNA): TGTGCCTGGAGTCAGGGAAACTCACCCCTCCACTTT. As protein: CAWSQGNSPLHF. The chain uses TRBV30 and TRBJ1-6; D is possibly TRBD1 (5 bases). Germline assignment: CDR1 GTSNPN and CDR2 SVGIG (reference sequence). Between the trimmed V and J ends, which lost 2 bases and 10 bases, there was a span of 9 bases. There are 12 residues in the CDR3. The complete variable domain, with remaining parts taken from reference TRBV30 and TRBJ1-6, reads SQTIHQWPATLVQPVGSPLSLECTVEGTSNPNLYWYRQAAGRGLQLLFYSVGIGQISSEVPQNLSASRPQDRQFILSSKKLLLSDSGFYLCAWSQGNSPLHFGNGTRLTVT.

This clone occurred a few times. The CDR3 DNA is TGTGCCAGCAGCTTCTATGGCTACACCTTC. Its protein product is CASSFYGYTF. The chain uses TRBV11-3 and TRBJ1-2; D gene uncertain. V was clipped by 3 bases and J by 4 bases, with 0 bases between them. This CDR3 comprises 10 residues. Germline V gene sequence: CDR1 SGHNT, CDR2 YENEEA.

The chain combines TRBV29-1 with TRBJ1-1; possibly TRBD1 for D (5 bases). In germline, CDR1 is SQVTM, CDR2 ANQGSEA. The CDR3 extends over 13 amino acids. Trimming stripped 4 bases from V and 4 bases from J, with 13 bases between. CDR3 region: CSVGWGEVTEAFF. The CDR3 nucleotides read TGCAGCGTTGGTTGGGGGGAGGTCACTGAAGCTTTCTTT.

V usage is TRBV10-3 and J usage is TRBJ1-1; no clear D. Deletions cut 3 bases from V and 7 bases from J, with 12 bases between. Per the germline V gene, CDR1 is ENHRY and CDR2 is SYGVKD. The CDR3 sequence is 13 residues long. Here the CDR3 DNA reads TGTGCCATCAGTGAAGGGCAACCCTTTGAAGCTTTCTTT. Translated: CAISEGQPFEAFF.

The chain carries TRBV6-5 and TRBJ2-7; the match to TRBD1 covers 7 bases. From germline, CDR1 is MNHEY and CDR2 SVGAGI. V trimming: 2 bases; J trimming: 0 bases; junction bases outside the gene matches: 4. There are 15 residues in the CDR3. The CDR3 here is CASSYGAGGSYEQYF. CDR3 nucleotide sequence: TGTGCCAGCAGTTACGGGGCAGGGGGCTCCTACGAGCAGTACTTC.

The rearrangement uses TRBV6-4 and TRBJ2-1; 12 bases are a match to TRBD2. CDR1 is MRHNA, CDR2 SNTAGT, per germline. The CDR3 has 15 amino acids. The J segment lost 6 bases and the V segment lost 3 bases, leaving 3 bases of the junction unmatched. CDR3 residues: CASSETSGSVNEQFF. CDR3 coding DNA: TGTGCCAGCAGTGAGACTAGCGGGAGTGTCAATGAGCAGTTCTTC.

The chain combines TRBV5-4 with TRBJ2-1; perhaps D is TRBD1 or TRBD2 (5 bases each). This CDR3 is built from 12 residues. Germline V gives CDR1 SGHNT, CDR2 YYREEE (reference sequence). Trimming pared 4 bases from V and 5 bases from J, leaving 7 bases between. The CDR3 region has the DNA TGTGCCAGCAGCCGGGACCACAATGAGCAGTTCTTC. Translated: CASSRDHNEQFF.

This chain joins TRBV9 and TRBJ2-3; the match to TRBD1 covers 8 bases. The CDR3 is 16 residues long. The V gene's germline CDR1 is SGDLS and CDR2 YYNGEE. The junction had 7 bases not matched to a gene; V was cut back by 4 bases and J by 0 bases. CDR3 loop: CASSLGQGLSTDTQYF. CDR3 nucleotide sequence: TGTGCCAGCAGCCTTGGACAGGGTCTAAGCACAGATACGCAGTATTTT.

The gene calls are TRBV6-5 and TRBJ1-2; TRBD1 matches at 9 bases. Germline-derived CDR1 and CDR2 are MNHEY and SVGAGI. The V and J ends lost 4 bases and 2 bases, in that order; junction bases with no gene match: 8. The CDR3 loop spans 16 amino acids. CDR3 protein: CASSFHRDRVNYGYTF. The CDR3 DNA follows: TGTGCCAGCAGTTTCCACCGGGACAGGGTAAACTATGGCTACACCTTC.

The genes are TRBV29-1 and TRBJ1-2; 9 bases map to TRBD1. The CDR3 contains 16 residues. Trimming at V came to 6 bases and at J to 3 bases, leaving 14 bases not matched to a gene. Germline V gene sequence: CDR1 SQVTM, CDR2 ANQGSEA. CDR3 amino acids: CSVRSNGQGPYYGYTF. Here the CDR3 DNA reads TGCAGCGTCCGAAGCAACGGACAGGGGCCCTACTATGGCTACACCTTC.

The rearrangement joins TRBV19 to TRBJ1-1, with D possibly TRBD1 on 5 matching bases. Germline CDR1 LNHDA, CDR2 SQIVND (reference sequence). The length of the CDR3 is 15 residues. Trimming took 7 bases from V and 1 from J, leaving 16 bases between them. The CDR3 DNA reads as TGTGCCAGTACCCCATACGCAGGGCAGAACACTGAAGCTTTCTTT. This translates into CASTPYAGQNTEAFF.

The V and J genes are TRBV12-5 and TRBJ2-7; D is uncertain. V lost 2 bases to trimming and J lost 1 base, with 9 bases between them. CDR1 LGHNT and CDR2 FRNRAP come from the germline V gene. The CDR3 sequence is 14 residues long. The CDR3 loop is CASGLYSQSYEQYF. The CDR3 region has the DNA TGTGCTAGTGGTTTGTACAGCCAGTCCTACGAGCAGTACTTC.

J is TRBJ2-1 and V is TRBV7-9, with 10 positions matching TRBD2. From germline, CDR1 is SEHNR and CDR2 FQNEAQ (reference sequence). The CDR3 is made up of 15 amino acids. V dropped 5 bases and J dropped 5; count of bases not matched to a gene: 6. The CDR3 loop reads CASSQGTSDDNEQFF. In DNA, the CDR3 is TGTGCCAGCAGCCAAGGGACTAGCGACGACAATGAGCAGTTCTTC.

In its sample, this clone was seen a few times. CDR3 bases: TGTGCCAGTAGGGGCCAGGCGAACTATGGCTACACCTTC. This sequence encodes CASRGQANYGYTF. This chain links TRBV19 with TRBJ1-2; D unclear. CDR3 length: 13 amino acids. V gave up 6 bases and J gave up 2 bases, with 10 bases separating them. Germline V CDR1 and CDR2: LNHDA, SQIVND (reference sequence). Full variable domain (outside the CDR3, taken from reference TRBV19 and TRBJ1-2): DGGITQSPKYLFRKEGQNVTLSCEQNLNHDAMYWYRQDPGQGLRLIYYSQIVNDFQKGDIAEGYSVSREKKESFPLTVTSAQKNPTAFYLCASRGQANYGYTFGSGTRLTVV.

The chain's CDR3 is CASSLWAENYGYTF. For the CDR3, the DNA is TGCGCCAGCAGCTTGTGGGCAGAGAACTATGGCTACACCTTC. J is TRBJ1-2 and V is TRBV5-1; the D is unclear. V was clipped by 1 base and J by 2 bases, with 9 bases between them. The CDR3 runs to 14 residues. Germline assignment: CDR1 SGHRS and CDR2 YFSETQ.

The genes are TRBV11-2 and TRBJ2-1; 9 bases match TRBD1. The CDR3 spans 15 residues. V dropped 1 base and J dropped 7; count of bases not matched to a gene: 5. Germline values: CDR1 SGHAT, CDR2 FQNNGV. CDR3 sequence (DNA): TGTGCCAGCAGCTTAGGGGGACAGGGTCGAAATGAGCAGTTCTTC. It codes for CASSLGGQGRNEQFF.

The genes are TRBV11-1 and TRBJ2-1; D is uncertain. From germline, CDR1 is SGHAT and CDR2 FQDESV (reference sequence). V lost 1 base and J lost 3, with 4 bases in between. The CDR3 length is 13 residues. In DNA form, the CDR3 reads TGTGCCAGCAGCTTAGGGGTCTACAATGAGCAGTTCTTC. Translated, it gives CASSLGVYNEQFF.

V usage is TRBV11-3 and J usage is TRBJ2-5, with a weak D call TRBD2 (6 bases). Trimming removed 4 bases from V and 4 bases from J, with 16 bases in between. CDR3 size: 15 residues. The germline V gene encodes CDR1 SGHNT and CDR2 YENEEA. The CDR3 sequence: CASSSGGSRAETQYF. For the CDR3, the DNA is TGTGCCAGCAGCTCCGGGGGTTCTAGGGCAGAGACCCAGTACTTC.

V and J are TRBV28 and TRBJ1-2, with D perhaps TRBD1 (5 bases). V lost 3 bases and J 2 bases, leaving 10 bases between the germline ends. The germline CDR1 and CDR2 sequences are MDHEN and SYDVKM. The CDR3 length is 14 residues. The CDR3 nucleotides read TGTGCCAGCAGTTTTCGGGGGTTCAACTATGGCTACACCTTC. Its protein is CASSFRGFNYGYTF.

The chain employs TRBV10-2 and TRBJ2-7; perhaps D is TRBD1 or TRBD2 (5 bases each). CDR3 length: 11 amino acids. The germline V gene encodes CDR1 WSHSY and CDR2 SAAADI. V was cut by 8 bases and J by 2 bases, with 7 bases left in between. The CDR3 DNA sequence: TGCGCCAGCCTGGGGGCCTACGAGCAGTACTTC. It translates to CASLGAYEQYF.

The chain has TRBV21-1 and TRBJ1-2; whether TRBD1, the table's D call, matches the DNA was not checked. TRBV21-1 is shown as a pseudogene. The CDR3 contains 15 residues. As DNA, the CDR3 is TGTGCCAGCAGCCTAAAGGGCTGCAGGGCGAATGGCTACACCTTC. This codes for CASSLKGCRANGYTF.

The rearrangement uses TRBV5-1 and TRBJ2-1; D might be TRBD2 (5 bases). The germline V gene has CDR1 SGHRS and CDR2 YFSETQ. Trimming took off 9 bases at V and 5 bases at J, with 21 bases between the two ends. There are 15 residues in the CDR3. DNA for the CDR3: TGCGCCACTACAGACGGGGAAGTGGGTAACAATGAGCAGTTCTTC. Its protein is CATTDGEVGNNEQFF.

The J gene is TRBJ2-3, the V gene TRBV7-6, with 9 positions matching TRBD2. V lost 0 bases, J lost 5 bases, and 15 bases stayed unmatched. CDR1 and CDR2 (germline): SGHVS, FNYEAQ. The CDR3 has 19 amino acids. The CDR3 bases are TGTGCCAGCAGCTTAGCGGTAATGTCGAGACTAGCGGTCAGAGATACGCAGTATTTT. Protein sequence: CASSLAVMSRLAVRDTQYF.

Note on this clone: Other DNA sequences in the sample encode the same CDR3. This chain connects TRBV4-2 to TRBJ2-5, with D possibly being TRBD2 (6 bases). Germline V gene data show CDR1 as LGHNA and CDR2 as YNFKEQ. There are 13 residues in the CDR3. The V end was cut by 1 base, the J end by 5 bases, with 8 bases between. CDR3 loop: CASSQGLGETQYF. CDR3 in DNA: TGTGCCAGCAGCCAAGGACTAGGCGAGACCCAGTACTTC.

J is TRBJ1-5 and V is TRBV27; 7 positions match TRBD1. Germline assignment: CDR1 MNHEY and CDR2 SMNVEV (reference sequence). The V gene end was trimmed by 8 bases and the J gene end by 6 bases; junction bases not matched to a gene: 13. The CDR3 has 15 amino acids. CDR3 DNA: TGTGCCAGCCTTCTTTACGACAGGGCCGGTCAGCCCCAGCATTTT. Translated: CASLLYDRAGQPQHF.

This chain joins TRBV2 and TRBJ2-2, with a possible D match to TRBD1 (7 bases). Trimming took off 6 bases at V and 0 bases at J, with 23 bases between the two ends. CDR3 length: 19 amino acids. Germline lookup yields CDR1 SNHLY and CDR2 FYNNEI. The CDR3 DNA reads TGTGCCAGCAGGGGACGGGGAGGACAGGCCTTCTCGAACACCGGGGAGCTGTTTTTT. Translating gives CASRGRGGQAFSNTGELFF.

This rearrangement joins TRBV27 to TRBJ2-7, with 9 bases matching TRBD1. CDR3 length: 15 residues. Germline V lookup: CDR1 MNHEY, CDR2 SMNVEV (reference sequence). V lost 4 bases, J lost 4 bases, and 8 bases stayed unmatched. The CDR3 nucleotides read TGTGCCAGCAGTTCCTCCCGACAGGGGGTTTACGAGCAGTACTTC. Amino acids: CASSSSRQGVYEQYF.